The 11 T cell receptor beta chains presented below share a single source sample, sequenced in a study of cytomegalovirus exposure and HLA in healthy donors. The PCR used 60 Vbeta and 13 Jbeta primers. This table comes from immunoSEQ multiplex PCR, and its TCRdb copy is limited to in-frame clones, with some not included. This table has 150,000 to 200,000 clones, roughly 72% appearing once. Sequenced: PBMCs. The origin of the receptors is a woman in her 30s in good health and CMV-seropositive.

The V call is TRBV25-1, the J call TRBJ1-1; D perhaps matches TRBD1 (6 bases). With 3 bases removed from V and 1 base from J, the gap between germline ends came to 15 bases. The CDR3 is 16 residues long. Germline-derived CDR1 and CDR2 are MGHDK and SYGVNS. The CDR3 loop is CASSEWGGRGNTEAFF. The CDR3 bases are TGTGCCAGCAGTGAGTGGGGGGGCAGGGGGAACACTGAAGCTTTCTTT.

This clone was counted at least ten times. The V gene is TRBV7-2, the J gene TRBJ2-7, with 7 bases lining up with TRBD1. CDR1 is SGHTA, CDR2 FQGNSA, per germline. The CDR3 has 18 residues. J gave up 0 bases and V 1 base, and 12 bases lay outside the gene matches. This CDR3 is CASSLDNTRQGRSYEQYF. CDR3 in DNA: TGTGCCAGCAGCTTAGATAACACCAGACAGGGCCGCTCCTACGAGCAGTACTTC.

The chain recombines TRBV27 with TRBJ1-2; D remains unclear. Germline CDR1 is MNHEY and CDR2 is SMNVEV (reference sequence). The ends were cut back, 8 bases at V and 2 bases at J, with 15 bases in the middle. The CDR3 spans 14 residues. The chain's CDR3 is CASHTYSGNYGYTF. The CDR3, as DNA: TGTGCCAGCCACACCTATAGCGGCAACTATGGCTACACCTTC.

The sample holds one count of this clone. The J gene is TRBJ1-2, the V gene TRBV5-1; 8 positions agree with TRBD1. V lost 4 bases, J lost 6 bases, and 5 bases stayed unmatched. CDR3 length equals 13 residues. Germline V gene data show CDR1 as SGHRS and CDR2 as YFSETQ. In DNA, the CDR3 is TGCGCCAGCAGCAGACAGGGGAGCGATGGCTACACCTTC. Its protein product is CASSRQGSDGYTF.

In this sample, this clone turned up a few times. The V and J genes are TRBV7-9 and TRBJ1-1, with D maybe TRBD1 (6 bases). V lost 8 bases and J 6 bases, leaving 16 bases between the germline ends. Germline lookup yields CDR1 SEHNR and CDR2 FQNEAQ (reference sequence). CDR3 length: 13 amino acids. The CDR3 sequence: CASGGGGVPEAFF. The CDR3 bases are TGTGCCAGCGGGGGAGGGGGAGTCCCTGAAGCTTTCTTT.

The chain uses TRBV19 and TRBJ1-1; D is uncertain. This CDR3 contains 13 residues. V lost 6 bases to trimming and J lost 0 bases, with 8 bases between them. CDR1 and CDR2 (germline): LNHDA, SQIVND (reference sequence). The CDR3 nucleotides read TGTGCCAGTAGCACACACATGAACACTGAAGCTTTCTTT. It yields the protein CASSTHMNTEAFF.

With respect to this clone: At one end the junction does not follow the germline gene, possibly because of a read error. The chain carries TRBV7-9 and TRBJ2-7; TRBD1 agrees at 7 bases. The CDR3 sequence is 15 residues long. Per germline, CDR1 SEHNR and CDR2 FQNEAQ (reference sequence). Written as DNA, the CDR3 is TGTTCCAGTAGGGACAGTGCCTATTCGAGAGGCGAGCAGTACTTC. The encoded protein is CSSRDSAYSRGEQYF. Complete variable domain (other parts from reference TRBV7-9 and TRBJ2-7): DTGVSQNPRHKITKRGQNVTFRCDPISEHNRLYWYRQTLGQGPEFLTYFQNEAQLEKSRLLSDRFSAERPKGSFSTLEIQRTEQGDSAMYLCSSRDSAYSRGEQYFGPGTRLTVT.

The rearrangement joins TRBV11-2 to TRBJ1-4, with a tentative D call TRBD1 (5 bases). CDR1 and CDR2 from the germline V gene are SGHAT and FQNNGV. This CDR3 comprises 12 residues. V lost 2 bases and J 13 bases, leaving 11 bases between the germline ends. The CDR3 protein is CASSLRRGGLFF. For the CDR3, the DNA is TGTGCCAGCAGCTTAAGGAGGGGAGGACTGTTTTTT.

The rearrangement links TRBV29-1 to TRBJ2-4; 8 nucleotides line up with TRBD1. The CDR3 runs to 13 residues. J was trimmed by 4 bases and V by 6 bases; bases with no gene match: 5. Per germline, CDR1 SQVTM and CDR2 ANQGSEA. The chain's CDR3 is CSVAGTGKNIQYF. CDR3 in DNA: TGCAGCGTCGCCGGGACAGGTAAAAACATTCAGTACTTC.

The CDR3 nucleotides read TGCGCCAGCAGCCAAGAAAGTGCGGCGGCAGGGTGGATCAACGAGCAGTACTTC. This sequence encodes CASSQESAAAGWINEQYF. V is TRBV4-3 and J is TRBJ2-7; possible D gene TRBD1, 5 bases. The V end was cut by 0 bases, the J end by 5 bases, with 23 bases between. Germline CDR1 and CDR2: LGHNA and YSLEER. The CDR3 covers 18 residues.

J is TRBJ2-2 and V is TRBV7-6; the D gene is possibly TRBD2 (6 bases). Trimming shortened V by 5 bases and J by 0 bases, and 13 bases separated the two germline ends. The CDR3 has 16 residues. Germline V lookup: CDR1 SGHVS, CDR2 FNYEAQ. CDR3 region: CASSPWERANTGELFF. CDR3 in DNA: TGTGCCAGCAGCCCCTGGGAGCGGGCGAACACCGGGGAGCTGTTTTTT.